These 27 T cell receptor beta chains were sequenced from one sample in a study of blood T cell repertoires in COVID-19. Clones were sequenced by immunoSEQ multiplex PCR, and TCRdb holds only the in-frame ones, with some missing. The sample records roughly 200,000 clones, around four fifths being singletons. Input material: PBMCs or T cells enriched from blood (not recorded which). The receptors stem from a man aged 35-49 years who had recovered from COVID-19.

The gene calls are TRBV5-1 and TRBJ1-2; 7 bases map to TRBD1. This CDR3 is 14 amino acids long. The ends lost 4 bases at V and 6 bases at J; junction bases unmatched: 9. Germline CDR1 SGHRS, CDR2 YFSETQ. CDR3 in amino acids: CASSGAGGIDGYTF. The DNA of the CDR3 is TGCGCCAGCAGCGGGGCAGGGGGAATTGATGGCTACACCTTC.

This clone was counted only a few times. The V and J genes are TRBV12-3 or TRBV12-4 and TRBJ1-1; D unresolved. V shed 7 bases and J shed 7 bases, with 16 bases lying between them. This CDR3 has 13 amino acids. The CDR3 nucleotides are TGTGCCAGCACCCTCGGAGGTTTAGGTGAAGCTTTCTTT. It translates to CASTLGGLGEAFF.

The V call is TRBV19, the J call TRBJ2-7; TRBD1 matches at 9 bases. Germline CDR1 is LNHDA and CDR2 is SQIVND (reference sequence). This CDR3 has 14 residues. Losses at the gene ends were 3 bases for V and 5 bases for J; bases not matched to a gene: 5. Here the CDR3 reads CASSIVTGGNEQYF. As DNA, the CDR3 is TGTGCCAGTAGTATTGTGACAGGGGGTAACGAGCAGTACTTC.

This clone was observed at least ten times. This chain uses TRBV11-3 with TRBJ2-2; 11 positions match TRBD1. The germline CDR1 and CDR2 sequences are SGHNT and YENEEA. Losses at the gene ends were 5 bases for V and 4 bases for J; bases not matched to a gene: 3. This CDR3 spans 15 amino acids. CDR3 region: CASSHGTGGTGELFF. CDR3 coding DNA: TGTGCCAGCAGCCACGGGACAGGGGGCACCGGGGAGCTGTTTTTT.

The chain is built from TRBV5-6 and TRBJ2-5, with TRBD1 matching over 7 bases. The CDR3 loop spans 13 amino acids. Germline V gives CDR1 SGHDT, CDR2 YYEEEE. V lost 6 bases and J lost 7; bases outside the gene matches: 9. CDR3 amino acids: CASTGTAVGTQYF. CDR3 sequence (DNA): TGTGCCAGCACCGGGACAGCCGTAGGGACCCAGTACTTC. Using reference TRBV5-6 and TRBJ2-5 for the parts outside the CDR3, the full variable domain is DAGVTQSPTHLIKTRGQQVTLRCSPKSGHDTVSWYQQALGQGPQFIFQYYEEEERQRGNFPDRFSGHQFPNYSSELNVNALLLGDSALYLCASTGTAVGTQYFGPGTRLLVL.

CDR3 in amino acids: CASSQSRSSNQPQHF. The CDR3 DNA follows: TGTGCCAGCAGCCAGTCGAGGTCTAGCAATCAGCCCCAGCATTTT. This rearrangement joins TRBV3-1 (or the pseudogene TRBV3-2) to TRBJ1-5; no definite D call. The CDR3 runs to 15 residues. Germline assignment: CDR1 LGHDT and CDR2 YNNKEL (reference sequence). Trimming took off 3 bases at V and 0 bases at J, with 9 bases between the two ends.

CDR3 nucleotides: TGTGCCAGCAGCCAAGATCTCCCGGGCTCCTATAATTCACCCCTCCACTTT. Translation: CASSQDLPGSYNSPLHF. V and J are TRBV14 and TRBJ1-6; D is unresolved. Germline CDR1 reads SGHDN; CDR2 reads FVKESK. Trimming removed 0 bases at V and 0 bases at J, with 9 bases between. The CDR3 runs to 17 residues. The whole variable domain, filled in from reference TRBV14 and TRBJ1-6, reads EAGVTQFPSHSVIEKGQTVTLRCDPISGHDNLYWYRRVMGKEIKFLLHFVKESKQDESGMPNNRFLAERTGGTYSTLKVQPAELEDSGVYFCASSQDLPGSYNSPLHFGNGTRLTVT.

The chain is built from TRBV29-1 and TRBJ1-1; 7 bases are shared with TRBD1. This CDR3 has 13 amino acids. CDR1 SQVTM and CDR2 ANQGSEA come from the germline V gene. J was trimmed by 1 base and V by 6 bases; bases with no gene match: 5. CDR3 region: CSVPGQENTEAFF. CDR3 in DNA: TGCAGCGTCCCCGGACAGGAGAACACTGAAGCTTTCTTT.

The rearrangement links TRBV27 to TRBJ2-7, with 9 positions matching TRBD1. CDR1 MNHEY and CDR2 SMNVEV come from the germline V gene (reference sequence). This CDR3 contains 17 residues. V shed 2 bases and J 3 bases; nucleotides not matched to a gene: 11. CDR3 sequence: CASSLNPPGTGFYEQYF. Here the CDR3 DNA reads TGTGCCAGCAGTTTAAATCCCCCCGGGACAGGGTTCTACGAGCAGTACTTC.

The V call is TRBV5-6, the J call TRBJ2-2; the D gene is possibly TRBD1 (6 bases). Looked up from germline, CDR1 is SGHDT and CDR2 is YYEEEE. The CDR3 runs to 15 residues. Trimming took 0 bases from V and 3 from J, leaving 9 bases between them. As DNA, the CDR3 is TGTGCCAGCAGCTTGGGCAGGGGTTACACCGGGGAGCTGTTTTTT. Translating it yields CASSLGRGYTGELFF.

The chain joins TRBV19 to TRBJ2-1; 7 bases match TRBD2. Trimming at V came to 7 bases and at J to 7 bases, leaving 10 bases not matched to a gene. The CDR3 has 14 amino acids. CDR1 is LNHDA and CDR2 is SQIVND in the germline V gene (reference sequence). CDR3 DNA: TGTGCCAGTACCGCCCAACTAGCGCTGAATGAGCAGTTCTTC. Protein: CASTAQLALNEQFF.

The rearrangement links TRBV5-1 to TRBJ2-2; D unclear. Per germline, CDR1 SGHRS and CDR2 YFSETQ. The length of the CDR3 is 13 residues. Trimming took off 0 bases at V and 7 bases at J, with 7 bases between the two ends. The CDR3 DNA follows: TGCGCCAGCAGCTTGGCCGTAAACGGGGAGCTGTTTTTT. Protein sequence: CASSLAVNGELFF.

The chain combines TRBV5-1 with TRBJ1-2; 12 nucleotides agree with TRBD1. CDR3 length: 16 amino acids. CDR1 and CDR2 (germline): SGHRS, YFSETQ. Trimming took 3 bases from V and 8 from J; bases not matched to a gene: 11. The CDR3 protein is CASSSNPGQGAKGYTF. CDR3 coding DNA: TGCGCCAGCAGCTCGAATCCGGGACAGGGGGCGAAAGGCTACACCTTC.

The J gene is TRBJ1-1, the V gene TRBV6-5; D might be TRBD1 (6 bases). The CDR3 runs to 14 residues. Looked up from germline, CDR1 is MNHEY and CDR2 is SVGAGI. The V gene lost 6 bases and the J gene lost 0 bases, with 11 bases spanning the gap. Here the CDR3 DNA reads TGTGCCAGCAGACGCCAGGGGCTGAACACTGAAGCTTTCTTT. Its translation is CASRRQGLNTEAFF.

The V gene is TRBV24-1, the J gene TRBJ2-1; 8 positions match TRBD2. Looked up from germline, CDR1 is KGHDR and CDR2 is SFDVKD. The CDR3 covers 14 residues. Trimming cost V 5 bases and J 5 bases; bases outside gene matches: 4. The CDR3 spells CATSGTSGNNEQFF. The CDR3 DNA follows: TGTGCCACCAGTGGCACTAGCGGAAACAATGAGCAGTTCTTC.

The V and J genes are TRBV10-1 and TRBJ2-3, with a possible D match to TRBD1 (6 bases). V was clipped by 3 bases and J by 1 base, with 11 bases between them. The germline CDR1 and CDR2 sequences are WNHNN and SYGVQD (reference sequence). The CDR3 covers 15 residues. CDR3 sequence (DNA): TGCGCCAGCAGTGACAGGGGCGCGGGCACAGATACGCAGTATTTT. Protein: CASSDRGAGTDTQYF.

The chain links TRBV10-1 to TRBJ1-1, with unresolved D. The CDR3 is made up of 13 amino acids. The germline V gene has CDR1 WNHNN and CDR2 SYGVQD (reference sequence). V dropped 6 bases and J dropped 0 bases, with 8 bases sitting between them. In DNA form, the CDR3 reads TGCGCCAGCAGCGACTCCTTGAACACTGAAGCTTTCTTT. Translation: CASSDSLNTEAFF.

The CDR3 protein is CASSVGLQGSPQHF. In DNA, the CDR3 is TGTGCCAGCAGCGTGGGGCTCCAGGGAAGCCCCCAGCATTTT. The chain combines TRBV9 with TRBJ1-5; D is possibly TRBD1 (5 bases). Trimming shortened V by 2 bases and J by 10 bases, and 16 bases separated the two germline ends. The length of the CDR3 is 14 residues. Germline CDR1 is SGDLS and CDR2 is YYNGEE.

J is TRBJ1-2 and V is TRBV7-9; D not certain. The CDR3 has 17 amino acids. The germline CDR1 and CDR2 sequences are SEHNR and FQNEAQ (reference sequence). V gave up 1 base and J gave up 0 bases, with 15 bases separating them. The CDR3 bases are TGTGCCAGCAGCTTAGGAGTTTTCGACTTCACTAACTATGGCTACACCTTC. Translation: CASSLGVFDFTNYGYTF.

This clone was detected once. The chain combines TRBV29-1 with TRBJ2-5; TRBD1 agrees at 8 bases. This CDR3 spans 18 amino acids. V shed 0 bases and J 9 bases; nucleotides not matched to a gene: 21. The germline V gene has CDR1 SQVTM and CDR2 ANQGSEA. This chain's CDR3 is CSVEDSGRTGWMGRAQYF. The DNA for the CDR3 is TGCAGCGTTGAAGACTCTGGAAGGACAGGGTGGATGGGAAGGGCCCAGTACTTC.

This chain joins TRBV5-8 and TRBJ2-1, with 9 bases aligning to TRBD1. Losses at the gene ends were 4 bases for V and 5 bases for J; bases not matched to a gene: 7. Germline-derived CDR1 and CDR2 are SGHTS and YDEGEE. The CDR3 covers 15 residues. The DNA of the CDR3 is TGTGCCAGCAGCCCCGGGACAGGGAAAGACAATGAGCAGTTCTTC. This encodes CASSPGTGKDNEQFF.

The table lists this clone with many counts. The genes are TRBV3-1 (or the pseudogene TRBV3-2) and TRBJ1-1, with TRBD1 identical over 7 bases. The germline V gene has CDR1 LGHDT and CDR2 YNNKEL (reference sequence). There are 15 residues in the CDR3. V was clipped by 0 bases and J by 1 base; unmatched bases: 2. The CDR3 bases are TGTGCCAGCAGCCAAGATCAGGGGGGGAACACTGAAGCTTTCTTT. This sequence encodes CASSQDQGGNTEAFF.

V usage is TRBV5-1 and J usage is TRBJ2-7; 10 nucleotides agree with TRBD1. V lost 4 bases, J lost 6 bases, and 10 bases stayed unmatched. The CDR3 spans 15 residues. From germline, CDR1 is SGHRS and CDR2 YFSETQ. In nucleotides, the CDR3 is TGCGCCAGCAGCCTGGGGACAGGGGCGCGTGGCGAGCAGTACTTC. It specifies CASSLGTGARGEQYF.

A single count supports this clone. The chain joins TRBV4-2 to TRBJ1-1; 8 bases are shared with TRBD1. Losses at the gene ends were 2 bases for V and 5 bases for J; bases not matched to a gene: 7. This CDR3 is 15 amino acids long. Germline V gene lookup returns CDR1 LGHNA and CDR2 YNFKEQ. For the CDR3, the DNA is TGTGCCAGCAGCCAACGTACTACAGGGGGGACTGAAGCTTTCTTT. Translation: CASSQRTTGGTEAFF.

The chain combines TRBV7-9 with TRBJ1-4; 8 nucleotides match TRBD1. This CDR3 spans 16 amino acids. Germline V gene sequence: CDR1 SEHNR, CDR2 FQNEAQ (reference sequence). V lost 2 bases to trimming and J lost 8 bases; unmatched junction nucleotides: 10. CDR3 DNA sequence: TGTGCCAGCAGCTTACCCGATGACAGGGGAGAGGAAAAACTGTTTTTT. Translation: CASSLPDDRGEEKLFF.

This clone was seen a handful of times. The J gene is TRBJ1-1, the V gene TRBV3-1 (or the pseudogene TRBV3-2); D remains ambiguous. The CDR3 runs to 18 residues. Germline V gene data show CDR1 as LGHDT and CDR2 as YNNKEL (reference sequence). V was pared by 1 base and J by 7 bases, with 25 bases between. The CDR3 sequence is CASSQVWRRGVTDFEAFF. The DNA of the CDR3 is TGTGCCAGCAGCCAAGTTTGGAGACGAGGCGTGACCGACTTTGAAGCTTTCTTT.

This chain links TRBV30 with TRBJ2-3, with D perhaps matching TRBD2 (7 bases). The germline V gene has CDR1 GTSNPN and CDR2 SVGIG (reference sequence). The CDR3 spans 17 residues. The V and J ends lost 2 bases and 2 bases respectively, with 20 bases between them. CDR3 protein: CAWSPSGRGTYTDTQYF. CDR3 sequence (DNA): TGTGCCTGGAGTCCTAGCGGAAGGGGGACTTACACAGATACGCAGTATTTT.